This T cell receptor (beta chain) was found in a study of shared clonotypes between healthy human individuals. Overall study results and limits: Rarefaction analysis demonstrated incomplete sorted-subset sequencing notwithstanding large depth.

In regard to this clone: Its antigen remains unidentified. This CDR3 is also generated by other DNA sequences in the sample.

The length of the CDR3 is 14 residues. Per germline, CDR1 LNHDA and CDR2 SQIVND (reference sequence). The junction had 4 bases not matched to a gene; V was cut back by 1 base and J by 4 bases. On sorted subsets, replicate PCRs used 200 ng DNA, or tens of thousands of T cell genomes. Assay: immunoSEQ multiplex PCR; the TCRdb copy retains only in-frame clones and omits some. The sample contains 2 million or so clones, about 95% of which appear only once. In the naive CD8 group, cells lacked CD45RO and were positively selected for CCR7, so terminally differentiated effector memory CD45RA+ cells were left out.

The clonotype was recovered from a man between 18 and 35 years old in good health. Material for sequencing was naive CD8+ T cells sorted from blood. V and J are TRBV19 and TRBJ2-7; TRBD1 aligns across 7 bases. CDR3 sequence reads: CASSIGQGLYEQYF. CDR3 sequence (DNA): TGTGCCAGTAGTATAGGACAGGGATTATACGAGCAGTACTTC.